This TCR beta chain was captured by sequencing in a study of T cell changes during pregnancy in multiple sclerosis. The length of the CDR3 is 14 residues. Trimming took 6 bases from V and 7 from J; bases not matched to a gene: 9. Germline V gene data show CDR1 as MNHEY and CDR2 as SMNVEV (reference sequence). Produced via immunoSEQ multiplex PCR; TCRdb's table is partial and in-frame only. The repertoire has 35,000 to 45,000 clones, 75% to 95% of them found once; the top ten carry more than 0.4%. The sequence was obtained from a female donor with multiple sclerosis, enrolled in a pregnancy study. The chain uses TRBV27 and TRBJ2-5; 9 bases are a match to TRBD1. Sample: CD4+ T cells from peripheral blood mononuclear cells, taken in the third trimester of pregnancy. The CDR3: CASSPDRGYGTQYF. The CDR3 DNA is TGTGCCAGCAGCCCGGACAGGGGTTACGGGACCCAGTACTTC.